Below are 26 T cell receptor beta chains sequenced from a single sample in a study of T cell responses to AZD1222 COVID-19 vaccine. Only in-frame clones appear in the TCRdb table, and some are missing; sequencing was by immunoSEQ multiplex PCR. The table has about 79,000 clones, around 82% seen once; the top ten hold approximately 22%. This material consisted of peripheral blood, taken on day 0 of AZD1222 vaccination. All receptors derive from an adult in good health.

This chain uses TRBV6-4 with TRBJ1-4; 9 bases line up with TRBD1. CDR3 length equals 18 residues. Losses at the gene ends were 2 bases for V and 8 bases for J; bases not matched to a gene: 15. Per germline, CDR1 MRHNA and CDR2 SNTAGT. CDR3 coding DNA: TGTGCCAGCAGTGACGGGTGGTGGGGACAGGGATTCCGAGAAAAACTGTTTTTT. It specifies CASSDGWWGQGFREKLFF.

The chain links TRBV3-1 (or the pseudogene TRBV3-2) to TRBJ2-1; 11 bases are a match to TRBD2. The CDR3 sequence is 14 residues long. J gave up 8 bases and V 1 base, and 1 base lay outside the gene matches. Germline V gene data show CDR1 as LGHDT and CDR2 as YNNKEL (reference sequence). This CDR3 is CASSQGLAGHEQFF. The CDR3 DNA is TGTGCCAGCAGCCAAGGACTAGCGGGGCATGAGCAGTTCTTC.

This clone was counted a single time. This sequence joins TRBV10-1 and TRBJ2-1, with D hard to call. V shed 0 bases and J shed 6 bases, with 15 bases lying between them. This CDR3 region has 16 residues. CDR1 and CDR2 from the germline V gene are WNHNN and SYGVQD (reference sequence). The CDR3 DNA sequence: TGCGCCAGCAGTGAGTCTTACCTCCCACCCTTCAATGAGCAGTTCTTC. Translated: CASSESYLPPFNEQFF.

The chain is built from TRBV25-1 and TRBJ1-3, with D possibly being TRBD1 (6 bases). The CDR3 is 15 residues long. CDR1 and CDR2 from the germline V gene are MGHDK and SYGVNS. The V and J ends lost 1 base and 4 bases respectively, with 11 bases between them. CDR3 sequence: CASSELGASGNTIYF. CDR3 bases: TGTGCCAGCAGTGAATTGGGGGCTTCGGGAAACACCATATATTTT.

The chain is built from TRBV6-1 and TRBJ1-2; TRBD1 is a possible D gene (6 bases). Germline CDR1 MNHNS, CDR2 SASEGT. The CDR3 is 14 amino acids. Deletions cut 2 bases from V and 8 bases from J, with 15 bases between. The CDR3 coding sequence is TGTGCCAGCAGTGAATCGGGGGCGCGGGTAGGCTACACCTTC. Translating gives CASSESGARVGYTF.

This chain links TRBV6-1 with TRBJ1-6, with TRBD1 as a possible D gene (6 bases). Germline CDR1 and CDR2: MNHNS and SASEGT. V was clipped by 2 bases and J by 7 bases, with 12 bases between them. The CDR3 has 15 amino acids. CDR3 nucleotides: TGTGCCAGCAGTGAACTGGGGGGCGGGAATTCACCCCTCCACTTT. Protein product: CASSELGGGNSPLHF.

The chain links TRBV7-2 to TRBJ2-2; 9 bases map to TRBD2. V lost 1 base to trimming and J lost 4 bases; unmatched junction nucleotides: 1. The CDR3 covers 15 residues. The germline V gene encodes CDR1 SGHTA and CDR2 FQGNSA. The CDR3 spells CASSLEGLATGELFF. CDR3 sequence (DNA): TGTGCCAGCAGCTTAGAGGGACTAGCCACCGGGGAGCTGTTTTTT.

The V call is TRBV10-1, the J call TRBJ1-2; weak D call: TRBD1 (6 bases). This CDR3 spans 13 amino acids. Germline-derived CDR1 and CDR2 are WNHNN and SYGVQD (reference sequence). V was clipped by 8 bases and J by 4 bases, with 14 bases between them. The CDR3: CASPGGVPYGYTF. Written as DNA, the CDR3 is TGCGCCAGCCCCGGGGGCGTCCCCTATGGCTACACCTTC.

The chain is built from TRBV30 and TRBJ2-3; no clear D gene. V was cut by 6 bases and J by 3 bases, with 10 bases left in between. Germline V lookup: CDR1 GTSNPN, CDR2 SVGIG (reference sequence). The CDR3 totals 12 residues. The CDR3 nucleotides are TGTGCCTGTCGACCCGGGACAGATACGCAGTATTTT. Translation: CACRPGTDTQYF.

The rearrangement uses TRBV5-1 and TRBJ2-3, with 8 positions matching TRBD2. J gave up 5 bases and V 1 base, and 6 bases lay outside the gene matches. This CDR3 comprises 15 residues. The germline CDR1 and CDR2 sequences are SGHRS and YFSETQ. CDR3 bases: TGCGCCAGCAGCTTGTTGGGGGCGGGAGGAGATACGCAGTATTTT. Protein sequence: CASSLLGAGGDTQYF.

This clone was counted a single time. The chain employs TRBV7-2 and TRBJ2-7; D remains unclear. Germline CDR1 is SGHTA and CDR2 is FQGNSA. The CDR3 runs 12 residues. With 3 bases removed from V and 1 base from J, the gap between germline ends came to 4 bases. The CDR3 DNA reads as TGTGCCAGCAGCTTTGGGTCCTACGAGCAGTACTTC. This translates into CASSFGSYEQYF.

The rearrangement uses TRBV7-9 and TRBJ1-3; D is perhaps TRBD1 (6 bases). CDR1 is SEHNR and CDR2 is FQNEAQ in the germline V gene (reference sequence). This CDR3 has 14 amino acids. V was pared by 3 bases and J by 2 bases, with 8 bases between. CDR3 amino acids: CASSLNRAGNTIYF. CDR3 nucleotide sequence: TGTGCCAGCAGCTTGAACAGGGCTGGAAACACCATATATTTT.

The V gene is TRBV29-1, the J gene TRBJ1-3, with D hard to call. Germline-derived CDR1 and CDR2 are SQVTM and ANQGSEA. The CDR3 sequence is 11 residues long. V was clipped by 7 bases and J by 4 bases, with 8 bases between them. CDR3 DNA: TGCAGCGGGCCAGTGGGAAACACCATATATTTT. As protein: CSGPVGNTIYF. Together with reference TRBV29-1 and TRBJ1-3, the CDR3 gives the full variable domain: SAVISQKPSRDICQRGTSLTIQCQVDSQVTMMFWYRQQPGQSLTLIATANQGSEATYESGFVIDKFPISRPNLTFSTLTVSNMSPEDSSIYLCSGPVGNTIYFGEGSWLTVV.

In its sample, this clone was seen once. This chain connects TRBV5-1 to TRBJ1-1; D unclear. This CDR3 has 15 amino acids. Per germline, CDR1 SGHRS and CDR2 YFSETQ. The germline V and J ends were trimmed by 2 bases and 4 bases, with 15 bases remaining between them. CDR3 amino acids: CASSLGRIEGTEAFF. CDR3 in DNA: TGCGCCAGCAGCTTAGGACGGATAGAGGGCACTGAAGCTTTCTTT.

The chain links TRBV5-1 to TRBJ1-1, with unresolved D. The V and J ends lost 0 bases and 6 bases respectively, with 18 bases between them. The germline V gene encodes CDR1 SGHRS and CDR2 YFSETQ. The CDR3 has 16 residues. DNA for the CDR3: TGCGCCAGCAGCTTGGACGGCCTTGGGGTTGGGGCTGAAGCTTTCTTT. Protein sequence: CASSLDGLGVGAEAFF.

The chain links TRBV18 to TRBJ2-1; D possibly uses TRBD1 or TRBD2 (6 bases each). This CDR3 comprises 16 residues. Trimming removed 3 bases at V and 5 bases at J, with 17 bases between. The V gene's germline CDR1 is KGHSH and CDR2 LQKENI. The CDR3 bases are TGTGCCAGCTCACCCACCGAGGGGGGCTTGGACAATGAGCAGTTCTTC. The encoded protein is CASSPTEGGLDNEQFF.

This clone was counted between two and nine times. The CDR3 DNA reads TGTGCCTGGGGCCAGGGGGGGGCAGGTCAGCCCCAGCATTTT. Amino acids: CAWGQGGAGQPQHF. The rearrangement uses TRBV30 and TRBJ1-5, with 7 positions matching TRBD1. Germline V gene data show CDR1 as GTSNPN and CDR2 as SVGIG (reference sequence). The CDR3 consists of 14 residues. The J segment lost 6 bases and the V segment lost 5 bases, leaving 10 bases of the junction unmatched.

The chain links TRBV5-6 to TRBJ1-2; TRBD1 aligns across 9 bases. V dropped 6 bases and J dropped 5; count of bases not matched to a gene: 14. Germline CDR1 and CDR2: SGHDT and YYEEEE. The CDR3 runs to 16 residues. The CDR3 loop reads CASTDQGQGYMYGYTF. The CDR3 DNA sequence: TGTGCCAGCACCGACCAGGGACAGGGCTATATGTATGGCTACACCTTC.

V gene TRBV7-9 combines with J gene TRBJ2-2, with D unresolved. The CDR3 sequence is 13 residues long. CDR1 is SEHNR, CDR2 FQNEAQ, per germline (reference sequence). V lost 3 bases, J lost 4 bases, and 6 bases lay in between. CDR3 sequence (DNA): TGTGCCAGCAGCTTGGGGTTCACCGGGGAGCTGTTTTTT. It is translated as CASSLGFTGELFF.

This clone came up once. The V and J genes are TRBV6-5 and TRBJ2-7; D uncertain. The germline gives CDR1 MNHEY, CDR2 SVGAGI. Trimming stripped 6 bases from V and 5 bases from J, with 8 bases between. This CDR3 has 11 residues. The chain's CDR3 is CASRVGHEQYF. CDR3 in DNA: TGTGCCAGCAGGGTAGGCCACGAGCAGTACTTC.

This chain joins TRBV5-1 and TRBJ1-6; 10 bases align to TRBD1. Looked up from germline, CDR1 is SGHRS and CDR2 is YFSETQ. V lost 4 bases and J lost 7; bases outside the gene matches: 5. This CDR3 is built from 15 residues. The DNA for the CDR3 is TGCGCCAGCAGCGCAGGACAGGGGGAGAATTCACCCCTCCACTTT. It codes for CASSAGQGENSPLHF.

This sequence joins TRBV6-5 and TRBJ2-3; possibly TRBD2 for D (5 bases). In germline, CDR1 is MNHEY, CDR2 SVGAGI. The CDR3 runs to 13 residues. Trimming stripped 10 bases from V and 1 base from J, with 12 bases between. CDR3 bases: TGTGCCACCCGTCTTAGCGGCACAGATACGCAGTATTTT. It is translated as CATRLSGTDTQYF.

The gene calls are TRBV6-5 and TRBJ1-5; D call uncertain. The CDR3 sequence is 14 residues long. The germline CDR1 and CDR2 sequences are MNHEY and SVGAGI. The germline V and J ends were trimmed by 0 bases and 3 bases, with 6 bases remaining between them. The CDR3 coding sequence is TGTGCCAGCAGTTACTCAGGAGTCAATCAGCCCCAGCATTTT. As protein: CASSYSGVNQPQHF.

This clone is deemed medium-sized. The chain couples TRBV10-3 to TRBJ2-2; TRBD2 aligns across 13 bases. The CDR3 runs to 18 residues. Germline trimming cut 2 bases from V and 3 bases from J; bases unmatched to any gene: 6. Germline V lookup: CDR1 ENHRY, CDR2 SYGVKD. In DNA, the CDR3 is TGTGCCATCAGTGAGGCGGGACTAGCGGGGACCTACACCGGGGAGCTGTTTTTT. This codes for CAISEAGLAGTYTGELFF.

The CDR3 protein is CASSPGGSENEKLFF. The DNA of the CDR3 is TGTGCCAGCTCACCAGGGGGTTCTGAGAATGAAAAACTGTTTTTT. The J gene is TRBJ1-4, the V gene TRBV18; the D gene is possibly TRBD1 (5 bases). V gave up 2 bases and J gave up 5 bases, with 12 bases separating them. Germline assignment: CDR1 KGHSH and CDR2 LQKENI. The CDR3 is 15 residues long.

The chain carries TRBV7-6 and TRBJ1-4, with 7 bases matching TRBD1. The V gene end was trimmed by 3 bases and the J gene end by 6 bases; junction bases not matched to a gene: 7. Germline V lookup: CDR1 SGHVS, CDR2 FNYEAQ. The CDR3 runs to 15 residues. The CDR3 here is CASSLRTGTDEKLFF. In DNA form, the CDR3 reads TGTGCCAGCAGCTTGAGGACAGGAACGGATGAAAAACTGTTTTTT. The variable domain in full, with the rest retrieved from reference TRBV7-6 and TRBJ1-4, is GAGVSQSPRYKVTKRGQDVALRCDPISGHVSLYWYRQALGQGPEFLTYFNYEAQQDKSGLPNDRFSAERPEGSISTLTIQRTEQRDSAMYRCASSLRTGTDEKLFFGSGTQLSVL.